The clone carrying this T cell receptor beta chain occurred a few times. Its antigen is unidentified. From blood, roughly 240-550 ng of genomic DNA served as TRB template. The germline CDR1 and CDR2 sequences are MNHEY and SVGEGT. The CDR3 loop spans 14 amino acids. V lost 2 bases, J lost 3 bases, and 10 bases lay in between. The sample originates from a study of T and B cells in COVID-19 patients. About the study: Recovered patients mostly had mild to moderate COVID-19 managed as outpatients. Study outcomes and limitations: Patients with COVID-19 reportedly showed strongly skewed T cell receptor beta variable and joining gene usage. Clonality of TRB repertoires was high in active COVID-19; recovery brought above-healthy diversity and richness.

Multiplex PCR with BIOMED2 TRB-A/B primer pools amplified TRB rearrangements. In TCRdb, the multiplex PCR reads were re-called with MiXCR into one record per CDR3 protein. This repertoire shows around 15,000 distinct CDR3 sequences, roughly 28% found once; its top ten account for around 4.8%. The sequence derives from a human donor who had recovered from COVID-19. The chain joins TRBV6-2 or TRBV6-3 to TRBJ1-2; D may be TRBD1 (5 bases). The specimen sequenced was blood. The CDR3 region has the DNA TGTGCCAGCAGTTACGGGGCGGACTACTATGGCTACACCTTC. Amino acid sequence: CASSYGADYYGYTF.